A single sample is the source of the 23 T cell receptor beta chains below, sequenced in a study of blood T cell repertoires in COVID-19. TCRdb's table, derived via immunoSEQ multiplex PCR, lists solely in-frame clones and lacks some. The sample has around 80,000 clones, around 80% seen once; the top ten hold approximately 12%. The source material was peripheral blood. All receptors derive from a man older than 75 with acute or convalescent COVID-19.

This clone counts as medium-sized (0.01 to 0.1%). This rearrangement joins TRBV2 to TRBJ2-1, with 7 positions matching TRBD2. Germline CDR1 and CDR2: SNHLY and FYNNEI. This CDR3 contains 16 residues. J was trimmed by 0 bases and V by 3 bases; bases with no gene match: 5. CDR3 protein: CASSDPPGGSYNEQFF. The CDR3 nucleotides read TGTGCCAGCAGTGACCCCCCGGGGGGCTCCTACAATGAGCAGTTCTTC. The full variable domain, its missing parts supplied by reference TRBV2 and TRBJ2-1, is EPEVTQTPSHQVTQMGQEVILRCVPISNHLYFYWYRQILGQKVEFLVSFYNNEISEKSEIFDDQFSVERPDGSNFTLKIRSTKLEDSAMYFCASSDPPGGSYNEQFFGPGTRLTVL.

The CDR3 here is CASSTRQNAGNTIYF. The CDR3 coding sequence is TGTGCCAGTAGTACCCGACAGAACGCTGGAAACACCATATATTTT. This chain connects TRBV19 to TRBJ1-3, with a possible D match to TRBD1 (5 bases). The length of the CDR3 is 15 residues. V was clipped by 4 bases and J by 2 bases, with 12 bases between them. Germline CDR1 LNHDA, CDR2 SQIVND (reference sequence).

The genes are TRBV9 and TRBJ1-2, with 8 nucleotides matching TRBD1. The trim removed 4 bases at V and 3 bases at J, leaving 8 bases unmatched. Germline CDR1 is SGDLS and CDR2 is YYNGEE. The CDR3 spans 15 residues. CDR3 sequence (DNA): TGTGCCAGCAGCCACGACAGGGGAGTCGACTATGGCTACACCTTC. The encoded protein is CASSHDRGVDYGYTF.

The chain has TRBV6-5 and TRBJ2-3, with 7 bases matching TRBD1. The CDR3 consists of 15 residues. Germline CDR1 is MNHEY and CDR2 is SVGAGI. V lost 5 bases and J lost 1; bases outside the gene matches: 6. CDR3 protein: CASSPGTAGTDTQYF. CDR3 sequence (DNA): TGTGCCAGCAGTCCCGGGACAGCGGGCACAGATACGCAGTATTTT.

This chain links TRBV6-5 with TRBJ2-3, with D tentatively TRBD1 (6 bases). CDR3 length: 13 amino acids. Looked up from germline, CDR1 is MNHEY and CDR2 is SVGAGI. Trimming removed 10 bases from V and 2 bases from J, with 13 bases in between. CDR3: CAIRDIVTDTQYF. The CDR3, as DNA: TGTGCCATCCGGGACATCGTCACAGATACGCAGTATTTT.

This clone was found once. The CDR3 loop is CASSPRGAQGWRNTEAFF. CDR3 DNA: TGTGCCAGCTCCCCGCGGGGGGCACAGGGGTGGCGTAACACTGAAGCTTTCTTT. The chain joins TRBV18 to TRBJ1-1; 7 bases are a match to TRBD1. The CDR3 loop spans 18 amino acids. Per germline, CDR1 KGHSH and CDR2 LQKENI. The V segment lost 6 bases and the J segment 2 bases; nucleotides outside the gene matches: 18.

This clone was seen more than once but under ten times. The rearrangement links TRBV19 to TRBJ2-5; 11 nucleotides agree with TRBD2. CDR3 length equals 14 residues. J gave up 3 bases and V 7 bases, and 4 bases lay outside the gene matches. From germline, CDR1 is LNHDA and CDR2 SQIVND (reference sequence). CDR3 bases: TGTGCCAGTAAAACTAGCGGGGGCAAAGAGACCCAGTACTTC. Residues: CASKTSGGKETQYF.

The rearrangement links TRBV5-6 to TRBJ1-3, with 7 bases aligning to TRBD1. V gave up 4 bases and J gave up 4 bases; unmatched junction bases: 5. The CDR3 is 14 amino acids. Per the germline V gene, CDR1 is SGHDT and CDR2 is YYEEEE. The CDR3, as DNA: TGTGCCAGCAGCGGCAACAGGGGAGGAAACACCATATATTTT. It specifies CASSGNRGGNTIYF.

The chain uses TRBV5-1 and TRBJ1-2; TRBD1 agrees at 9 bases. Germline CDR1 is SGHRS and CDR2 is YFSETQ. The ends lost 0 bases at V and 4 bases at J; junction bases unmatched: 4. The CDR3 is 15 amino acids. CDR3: CASSLETGGSYGYTF. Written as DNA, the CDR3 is TGCGCCAGCAGCTTGGAGACAGGGGGGAGCTATGGCTACACCTTC.

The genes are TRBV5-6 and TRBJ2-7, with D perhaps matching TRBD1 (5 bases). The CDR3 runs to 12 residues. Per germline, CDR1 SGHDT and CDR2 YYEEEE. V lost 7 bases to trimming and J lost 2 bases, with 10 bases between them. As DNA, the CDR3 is TGTGCCAGCCCTGCAGGGCCCTACGAGCAGTACTTC. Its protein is CASPAGPYEQYF.

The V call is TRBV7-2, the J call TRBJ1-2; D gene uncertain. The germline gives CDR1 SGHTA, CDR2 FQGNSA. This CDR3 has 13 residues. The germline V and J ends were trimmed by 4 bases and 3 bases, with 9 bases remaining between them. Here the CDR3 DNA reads TGTGCCAGCAGCTCCAGACGGGACTATGGCTACACCTTC. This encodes CASSSRRDYGYTF.

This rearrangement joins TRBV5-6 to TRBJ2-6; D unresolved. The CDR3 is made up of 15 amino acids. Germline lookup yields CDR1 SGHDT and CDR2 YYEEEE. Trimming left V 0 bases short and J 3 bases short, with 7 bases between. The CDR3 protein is CASSLGGGGANVLTF. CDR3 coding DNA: TGTGCCAGCAGCTTGGGTGGCGGTGGGGCCAACGTCCTGACTTTC.

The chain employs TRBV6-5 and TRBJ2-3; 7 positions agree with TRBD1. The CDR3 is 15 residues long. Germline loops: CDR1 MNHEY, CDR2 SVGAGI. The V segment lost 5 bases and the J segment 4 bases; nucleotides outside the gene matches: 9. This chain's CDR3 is CASSPPTGAADTQYF. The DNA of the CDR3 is TGTGCCAGCAGTCCACCCACAGGGGCAGCAGATACGCAGTATTTT.

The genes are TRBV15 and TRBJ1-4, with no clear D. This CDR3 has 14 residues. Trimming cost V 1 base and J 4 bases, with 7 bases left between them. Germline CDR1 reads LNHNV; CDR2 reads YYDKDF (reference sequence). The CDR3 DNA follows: TGTGCCACCAGCAGAGTGAGTTTTAATGAAAAACTGTTTTTT. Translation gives CATSRVSFNEKLFF.

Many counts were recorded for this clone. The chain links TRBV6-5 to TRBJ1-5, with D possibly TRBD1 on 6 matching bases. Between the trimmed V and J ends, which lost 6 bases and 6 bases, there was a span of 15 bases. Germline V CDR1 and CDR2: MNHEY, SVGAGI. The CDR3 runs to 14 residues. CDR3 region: CASRPRGGGQPQHF. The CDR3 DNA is TGTGCCAGCAGACCCAGGGGCGGGGGTCAGCCCCAGCATTTT.

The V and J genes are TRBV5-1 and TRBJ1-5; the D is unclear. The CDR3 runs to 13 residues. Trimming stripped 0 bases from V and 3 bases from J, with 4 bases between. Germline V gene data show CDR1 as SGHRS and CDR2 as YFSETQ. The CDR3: CASSLELNQPQHF. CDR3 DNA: TGCGCCAGCAGCTTGGAACTCAATCAGCCCCAGCATTTT.

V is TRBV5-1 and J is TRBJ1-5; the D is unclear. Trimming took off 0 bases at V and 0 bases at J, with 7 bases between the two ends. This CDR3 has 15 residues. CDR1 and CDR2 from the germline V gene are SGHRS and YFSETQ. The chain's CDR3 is CASSLVAGSNQPQHF. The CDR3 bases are TGCGCCAGCAGCTTGGTGGCAGGTAGCAATCAGCCCCAGCATTTT. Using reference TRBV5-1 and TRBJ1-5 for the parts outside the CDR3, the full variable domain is KAGVTQTPRYLIKTRGQQVTLSCSPISGHRSVSWYQQTPGQGLQFLFEYFSETQRNKGNFPGRFSGRQFSNSRSEMNVSTLELGDSALYLCASSLVAGSNQPQHFGDGTRLSIL.

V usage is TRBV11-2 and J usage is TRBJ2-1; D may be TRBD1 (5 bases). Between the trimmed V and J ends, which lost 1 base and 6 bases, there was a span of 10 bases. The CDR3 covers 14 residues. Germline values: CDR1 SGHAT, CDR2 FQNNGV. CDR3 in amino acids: CASSLGRQFNEQFF. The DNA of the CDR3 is TGTGCCAGCAGCTTAGGGCGACAGTTCAATGAGCAGTTCTTC.

CDR3 nucleotide sequence: TGTGCCAGTAGGGCAGGGTCACGGTCCTACGAGCAGTACTTC. This encodes CASRAGSRSYEQYF. The V gene is TRBV19, the J gene TRBJ2-7, with D possibly matching TRBD1 (5 bases). The CDR3 runs to 14 residues. Trimming stripped 6 bases from V and 1 base from J, with 13 bases between. Germline assignment: CDR1 LNHDA and CDR2 SQIVND (reference sequence).

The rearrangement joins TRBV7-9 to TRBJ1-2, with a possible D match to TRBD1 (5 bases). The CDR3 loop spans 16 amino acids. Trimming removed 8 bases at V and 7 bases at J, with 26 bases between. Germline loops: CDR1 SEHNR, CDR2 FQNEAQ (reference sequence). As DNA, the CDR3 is TGTGCCAGCCCCCCCGGAACTGAAGGGGTTGGTCGTGGCTACACCTTC. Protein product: CASPPGTEGVGRGYTF.

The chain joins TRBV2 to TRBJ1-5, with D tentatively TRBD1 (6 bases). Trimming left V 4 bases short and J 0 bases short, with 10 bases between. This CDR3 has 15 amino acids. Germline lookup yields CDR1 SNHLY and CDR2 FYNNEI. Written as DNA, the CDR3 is TGTGCCAGCAGTGCCCGGGACACTAGCAATCAGCCCCAGCATTTT. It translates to CASSARDTSNQPQHF.

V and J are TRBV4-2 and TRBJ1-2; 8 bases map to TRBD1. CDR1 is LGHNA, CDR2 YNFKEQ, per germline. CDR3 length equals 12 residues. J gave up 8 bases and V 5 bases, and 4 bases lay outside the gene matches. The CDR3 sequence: CASSGQGQGYTF. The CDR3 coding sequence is TGTGCCAGCAGCGGACAGGGACAAGGCTACACCTTC.

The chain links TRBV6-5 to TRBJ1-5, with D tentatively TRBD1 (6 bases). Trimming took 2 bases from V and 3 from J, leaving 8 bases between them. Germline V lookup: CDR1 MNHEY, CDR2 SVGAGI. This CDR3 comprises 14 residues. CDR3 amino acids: CASSYNRVNQPQHF. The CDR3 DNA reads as TGTGCCAGCAGTTACAACAGGGTCAATCAGCCCCAGCATTTT.